These 24 T cell receptor beta chains originate from one sample sequenced in a study of control samples from healthy donors and cancer patients. The method was immunoSEQ multiplex PCR; TCRdb's version includes in-frame clones alone and lacks a portion of them. The sample includes 150,000 to 200,000 clones, 85% to 90% of them seen just once. Sequencing was carried out using blood. These receptors all come from a young woman in good health.

V usage is TRBV7-9 and J usage is TRBJ2-7; D is unclear. Looked up from germline, CDR1 is SEHNR and CDR2 is FQNEAQ (reference sequence). This CDR3 is built from 15 residues. Between the trimmed V and J ends, which lost 5 bases and 2 bases, there was a span of 16 bases. Here the CDR3 DNA reads TGTGCCAGCAGCCAACAAGGCTCTCGCACCTACGAGCAGTACTTC. It specifies CASSQQGSRTYEQYF. Full variable domain (outside the CDR3, taken from reference TRBV7-9 and TRBJ2-7): DTGVSQNPRHKITKRGQNVTFRCDPISEHNRLYWYRQTLGQGPEFLTYFQNEAQLEKSRLLSDRFSAERPKGSFSTLEIQRTEQGDSAMYLCASSQQGSRTYEQYFGPGTRLTVT.

The chain has TRBV11-2 and TRBJ2-2, with D possibly TRBD1 on 6 matching bases. The CDR3 is 16 amino acids. Trimming stripped 1 base from V and 5 bases from J, with 14 bases between. CDR1 is SGHAT, CDR2 FQNNGV, per germline. CDR3 nucleotide sequence: TGTGCCAGCAGCTTAGGATGGGGGCAAGGGACCGGGGAGCTGTTTTTT. Its protein product is CASSLGWGQGTGELFF.

DNA for the CDR3: TGTGCCAGTAGTATGGAGCGGTCGGCGGCGGCAAGGGTCCTGACTTTC. Residues: CASSMERSAAARVLTF. The chain joins TRBV19 to TRBJ2-6; possible D gene TRBD2, 5 bases. Germline-derived CDR1 and CDR2 are LNHDA and SQIVND (reference sequence). The germline V and J ends were trimmed by 3 bases and 13 bases, with 22 bases remaining between them. The CDR3 contains 16 residues.

This sequence joins TRBV27 and TRBJ2-3; D unclear. CDR1 is MNHEY, CDR2 SMNVEV, per germline (reference sequence). This CDR3 region has 15 residues. Trimming removed 3 bases from V and 4 bases from J, with 14 bases in between. DNA of the CDR3: TGTGCCAGCAGTTTGGCAGTACTCAGCCCAGATACGCAGTATTTT. Encoded protein: CASSLAVLSPDTQYF.

The rearrangement joins TRBV7-6 to TRBJ2-1; 11 nucleotides agree with TRBD2. In germline, CDR1 is SGHVS, CDR2 FNYEAQ. The CDR3 extends over 17 amino acids. The V gene end was trimmed by 1 base and the J gene end by 4 bases; junction bases not matched to a gene: 6. DNA for the CDR3: TGTGCCAGCAGCTTAGGTCTAGCGGGAGGACCTTACAATGAGCAGTTCTTC. It specifies CASSLGLAGGPYNEQFF.

The CDR3: CASSVTSGAADTQYF. Here the CDR3 DNA reads TGTGCCAGCAGCGTAACTAGTGGAGCGGCCGATACGCAGTATTTT. J is TRBJ2-3 and V is TRBV9; D is possibly TRBD2 (5 bases). V lost 1 base, J lost 6 bases, and 15 bases lay in between. The CDR3 contains 15 residues. Germline values: CDR1 SGDLS, CDR2 YYNGEE.

The rearrangement links TRBV19 to TRBJ2-6; the D gene could be TRBD1 or TRBD2 (6 bases each). Trimming removed 9 bases at V and 3 bases at J, with 18 bases between. The CDR3 sequence is 16 residues long. Germline CDR1 LNHDA, CDR2 SQIVND (reference sequence). The CDR3 DNA reads TGTGCCAGCGCCAGTGGGGGGCTACGTGGGGCCAACGTCCTGACTTTC. Translated: CASASGGLRGANVLTF.

The chain uses TRBV5-1 and TRBJ2-5, with 7 bases aligning to TRBD1. This CDR3 has 14 amino acids. The V segment lost 0 bases and the J segment 2 bases; nucleotides outside the gene matches: 1. The germline gives CDR1 SGHRS, CDR2 YFSETQ. The CDR3 DNA is TGCGCCAGCAGCTTGGCGGGACAGCAAGAGACCCAGTACTTC. This codes for CASSLAGQQETQYF.

DNA of the CDR3: TGTGCCAGCAGTGTGGCTATGGGGGTCACAGATACGCAGTATTTT. Encoded protein: CASSVAMGVTDTQYF. The rearrangement links TRBV2 to TRBJ2-3; D could derive from TRBD1 or TRBD2 (5 bases each). This CDR3 has 15 residues. With 4 bases removed from V and 2 bases from J, the gap between germline ends came to 13 bases. Germline V gene lookup returns CDR1 SNHLY and CDR2 FYNNEI.

This clone has only one observation. The same CDR3 is also encoded by other DNA sequences in this sample. The V gene is TRBV12-3 or TRBV12-4, the J gene TRBJ1-5; no definite D call. The CDR3 contains 12 residues. The V gene lost 2 bases and the J gene lost 7 bases, with 6 bases spanning the gap. DNA for the CDR3: TGTGCCAGCAGTTTACGGCGCCAGCCCCAGCATTTT. Amino acid sequence: CASSLRRQPQHF.

The chain is built from TRBV30 and TRBJ2-1; the match to TRBD1 covers 10 bases. This CDR3 is 11 amino acids long. CDR1 and CDR2 (germline): GTSNPN, SVGIG (reference sequence). V dropped 7 bases and J dropped 7; count of bases not matched to a gene: 1. In nucleotides, the CDR3 is TGTGCCTTGGGACAGGGGAATGAGCAGTTCTTC. Its translation: CALGQGNEQFF.

The table lists this clone with a few counts. The chain links TRBV14 to TRBJ2-3; 8 bases agree with TRBD1. Germline loops: CDR1 SGHDN, CDR2 FVKESK. The CDR3 consists of 15 residues. J was trimmed by 4 bases and V by 6 bases; bases with no gene match: 9. CDR3 protein: CASRKRDRGPDTQYF. As DNA, the CDR3 is TGTGCCAGCAGGAAAAGAGACAGGGGCCCAGATACGCAGTATTTT.

The DNA for the CDR3 is TGCAGCGTTGACAATGGGCTCACTGAAGCTTTCTTT. Its protein product is CSVDNGLTEAFF. The rearrangement uses TRBV29-1 and TRBJ1-1; D remains unclear. CDR1 SQVTM and CDR2 ANQGSEA come from the germline V gene. V lost 3 bases to trimming and J lost 4 bases, with 9 bases between them. This CDR3 comprises 12 residues.

This sequence joins TRBV5-1 and TRBJ2-2; TRBD2 matches at 7 bases. The CDR3 totals 14 residues. After removal of 6 bases from V and 1 base from J, the junction contained 3 bases not matched to a gene. CDR1 is SGHRS and CDR2 is YFSETQ in the germline V gene. The CDR3 protein is CASNLAGNTGELFF. The CDR3 bases are TGCGCCAGCAATTTAGCGGGGAACACCGGGGAGCTGTTTTTT.

The rearrangement links TRBV19 to TRBJ1-4, with 8 bases identical to TRBD1. The V and J ends lost 3 bases and 3 bases, in that order; junction bases with no gene match: 15. CDR1 LNHDA and CDR2 SQIVND come from the germline V gene (reference sequence). The CDR3 totals 19 residues. CDR3 in DNA: TGTGCCAGTAGTATTTCACTTTCCGGGACAGGTTCACCTAATGAAAAACTGTTTTTT. Translation gives CASSISLSGTGSPNEKLFF.

DNA of the CDR3: TGTGCCAGCAGCCCAAGACAGGTCCCTAACTATGGCTACACCTTC. Its protein is CASSPRQVPNYGYTF. The chain has TRBV3-1 (or the pseudogene TRBV3-2) and TRBJ1-2; D perhaps matches TRBD1 (6 bases). The V end was cut by 4 bases, the J end by 0 bases, with 12 bases between. In germline, CDR1 is LGHDT, CDR2 YNNKEL (reference sequence). This CDR3 has 15 residues.

The V gene is TRBV19, the J gene TRBJ2-2, with a tentative D call TRBD1 (6 bases). The CDR3 runs 15 residues. With 7 bases removed from V and 5 bases from J, the gap between germline ends came to 17 bases. The germline CDR1 and CDR2 sequences are LNHDA and SQIVND (reference sequence). This CDR3 is CASTATGGGTGELFF. The CDR3 DNA reads as TGTGCCAGTACCGCGACAGGAGGTGGGACCGGGGAGCTGTTTTTT.

The chain carries TRBV5-1 and TRBJ2-3; TRBD2 matches at 8 bases. CDR1 SGHRS and CDR2 YFSETQ come from the germline V gene. V lost 7 bases and J lost 0; bases outside the gene matches: 1. The CDR3 is 13 amino acids. Written as DNA, the CDR3 is TGCGCCAGCGCTAGCGGGAGCACAGATACGCAGTATTTT. This encodes CASASGSTDTQYF.

The CDR3 nucleotides are TGTGCCAGCAGGGCCGGGACATGGAAAGATACGCAGTATTTT. Translated, it gives CASRAGTWKDTQYF. The chain is built from TRBV13 and TRBJ2-3, with D possibly matching TRBD1 (6 bases). This CDR3 contains 14 residues. Deletions cut 6 bases from V and 5 bases from J, with 15 bases between. CDR1 is PRHDT, CDR2 FYEKMQ, per germline (reference sequence). The complete variable domain, with remaining parts taken from reference TRBV13 and TRBJ2-3, reads AAGVIQSPRHLIKEKRETATLKCYPIPRHDTVYWYQQGPGQDPQFLISFYEKMQSDKGSIPDRFSAQQFSDYHSELNMSSLELGDSALYFCASRAGTWKDTQYFGPGTRLTVL.

This clone was seen a single time. V and J are TRBV5-4 and TRBJ2-1, with 10 bases fitting TRBD1. CDR3 length: 16 residues. Trimming cost V 4 bases and J 4 bases; bases outside gene matches: 8. Germline V CDR1 and CDR2: SGHNT, YYREEE (reference sequence). The CDR3 region has the DNA TGTGCCAGCAGCCGAGGGGGACAGGGGAATTACAATGAGCAGTTCTTC. Protein: CASSRGGQGNYNEQFF.

This chain uses TRBV5-1 with TRBJ2-7; D is uncertain. The CDR3 extends over 14 amino acids. Trimming pared 4 bases from V and 4 bases from J, leaving 15 bases between. Germline lookup yields CDR1 SGHRS and CDR2 YFSETQ. DNA for the CDR3: TGCGCCAGCAGCCGGCTCCCTGAATCATACGAGCAGTACTTC. It is translated as CASSRLPESYEQYF.

The chain recombines TRBV5-1 with TRBJ2-3, with no clear D. The germline V gene encodes CDR1 SGHRS and CDR2 YFSETQ. Trimming stripped 6 bases from V and 0 bases from J, with 11 bases between. The CDR3 is 14 residues long. The CDR3 loop is CASMWAPSTDTQYF. CDR3 in DNA: TGCGCCAGCATGTGGGCCCCTAGCACAGATACGCAGTATTTT. Full variable domain (outside the CDR3, taken from reference TRBV5-1 and TRBJ2-3): KAGVTQTPRYLIKTRGQQVTLSCSPISGHRSVSWYQQTPGQGLQFLFEYFSETQRNKGNFPGRFSGRQFSNSRSEMNVSTLELGDSALYLCASMWAPSTDTQYFGPGTRLTVL.

The rearrangement links TRBV2 to TRBJ1-1, with unresolved D. V was shortened by 1 base and J by 5 bases, with 14 bases between the two germline ends. Germline assignment: CDR1 SNHLY and CDR2 FYNNEI. The length of the CDR3 is 15 residues. The CDR3 sequence: CASSEEGPGGTEAFF. CDR3 nucleotides: TGTGCCAGCAGTGAAGAAGGACCCGGCGGGACTGAAGCTTTCTTT.

The chain carries TRBV12-3 or TRBV12-4 and TRBJ1-4; D gene ambiguous. CDR3 length equals 13 residues. The CDR3 here is CASQGRFNEKLFF. The CDR3 DNA is TGTGCAAGCCAAGGACGTTTTAATGAAAAACTGTTTTTT.